The entry below gives a single T cell receptor beta chain sequence along with its context. V was pared by 5 bases and J by 5 bases, with 1 base of the junction left unmatched. The CDR3 is made up of 14 amino acids. Looked up from germline, CDR1 is SEHNR and CDR2 is FQNEAQ (reference sequence). This sample was taken from a study of blood T cell repertoires in COVID-19. Study-wide context: The analysed material was cDNA or gDNA that came from T cells, B-cell-depleted T cells, or PBMCs.

Clones were sequenced by immunoSEQ multiplex PCR, and TCRdb holds only the in-frame ones, with some missing. The table records over 15,000 clones, about 86% of them present only once. J is TRBJ2-1 and V is TRBV7-9, with 12 bases that match TRBD2. This receptor was identified in a human donor in a cohort sampled during active COVID-19. Sequencing was done on a sample of peripheral blood. This CDR3 reads CASSRTSGDNEQFF. The CDR3 DNA sequence: TGTGCCAGCAGCCGGACTAGCGGGGACAATGAGCAGTTCTTC.